The sequence of this T cell receptor beta chain was determined in a study of regulatory T cells in long-lasting Graves disease. CDR1 and CDR2 from the germline V gene are SGHTA and FQGNSA. This CDR3 is built from 12 residues. V lost 5 bases to trimming and J lost 6 bases, with 8 bases between them. Study outcomes and limitations: The study found TRBV28, TRBJ1-2 and TRBJ2-5 favored in persistent disease.

Investigators prepared the TCR beta libraries by applying iRepertoire HTBI primers and Arm-PCR of CDR3 regions. In TCRdb, the multiplex PCR reads were re-called with MiXCR into one record per CDR3 protein. The data hold fewer than 600,000 distinct CDR3 sequences, with about 22% observed a single time. Time point of the sample: persistent/refractory GD, antithyroid drugs over 5 years with positive TRAb. From PBMCs, RNA was extracted and then used to make the TCR library. The diagnosis of Graves' disease used American Thyroid Association guidelines. Concerning this clonotype: What it binds is not known.

The sample in question was peripheral blood mononuclear cells (PBMCs), obtained when the disease was refractory, from a patient treated with antithyroid drugs. The receptor was isolated from a female donor with Graves disease. The V and J genes are TRBV7-2 and TRBJ2-1, with a possible D match to TRBD1 (5 bases). In nucleotides, the CDR3 is TGTGCCAGCAGCGTACAGGCCAATGAGCAGTTCTTC. Translation: CASSVQANEQFF.